This T cell receptor (beta chain) comes out of a study of technical replicates of blood from a handful of donors. The V gene's germline CDR1 is ENHRY and CDR2 SYGVKD. The CDR3 runs to 13 residues. V was trimmed by 0 bases and J by 9 bases, leaving 11 bases between them. Sequencing was performed with immunoSEQ multiplex PCR; in TCRdb, only in-frame clones are kept and a portion is missing. The table records about 97,000 clones, about 95% of them present only once. The rearrangement uses TRBV10-3 and TRBJ1-1; D ambiguous. The receptor's source is a human donor in good health. The sample taken for sequencing was T cells isolated from PBMCs. In nucleotides, the CDR3 is TGTGCCATCAGTGAGTCGGAGGGAACGAAAGCTTTCTTT. Its protein is CAISESEGTKAFF.